Listed below are T cell receptor beta chains from one sample, sequenced in a study of CD8 T cells in ankylosing spondylitis. TCRdb re-called the 5' RACE reads with MiXCR, one entry per CDR3 protein. The table includes 250,000 or so distinct CDR3 sequences, roughly a quarter detected once. Sequenced: blood, either unsorted or a sorted T cell fraction (not recorded which). The source of these receptors is a male donor with ankylosing spondylitis or in good health (not recorded which). CDR3s include the opening cysteine and the closing phenylalanine or tryptophan. Fields, in order: CDR3 DNA, CDR3 protein, V gene, D gene, J gene, clone size. D genes are given only for firm matches. Size is omitted from some rows. Given values are once, few, many or a class for expanded clones.

cdr3_nt: TGCAGCGTTGAATCGGCGTCTAGCGGCTATATCACAGATACGCAGTATTTT; cdr3_aa: CSVESASSGYITDTQYF; v_call: TRBV29-1; d_call: TRBD2; j_call: TRBJ2-3; clone_size: few
cdr3_nt: TGTGCCAGCAGACACTGGGGATCTAATGAAAAACTGTTTTTT; cdr3_aa: CASRHWGSNEKLFF; v_call: TRBV12-3/TRBV12-4; d_call: .; j_call: TRBJ1-4; clone_size: many
cdr3_nt: TGTGCCAGCAGTCCCCGGGCCACATCCTACGAGCAGTACTTC; cdr3_aa: CASSPRATSYEQYF; v_call: TRBV6-1; d_call: .; j_call: TRBJ2-7; clone_size: .
cdr3_nt: TGTGCCAGCAGTTTAGGGACCCCCCCCAATGAGCAGTTCTTC; cdr3_aa: CASSLGTPPNEQFF; v_call: TRBV12-3/TRBV12-4; d_call: .; j_call: TRBJ2-1; clone_size: many
cdr3_nt: TGTGCCAGCCCCGGGGCAGACAATGAGCAGTTCTTC; cdr3_aa: CASPGADNEQFF; v_call: TRBV12-3/TRBV12-4; d_call: .; j_call: TRBJ2-1; clone_size: few
cdr3_nt: TGCAGTGCTAGAGGGAGACAGGGCAAGAAGACCCAGTACTTC; cdr3_aa: CSARGRQGKKTQYF; v_call: TRBV20-1; d_call: TRBD1; j_call: TRBJ2-5; clone_size: .
cdr3_nt: TGTGCCAGTAGTATAGGTTTCGAGTACCAAGAGACCCAGTACTTC; cdr3_aa: CASSIGFEYQETQYF; v_call: TRBV19; d_call: .; j_call: TRBJ2-5; clone_size: .
cdr3_nt: TGTGCCAGCAGATTAGCGGGGCGCTCCTACGAGCAGTACTTC; cdr3_aa: CASRLAGRSYEQYF; v_call: TRBV12-3/TRBV12-4; d_call: TRBD2; j_call: TRBJ2-7; clone_size: .
cdr3_nt: TGCAGTGCGGGGGGACAGGGATTAAACGAGCAGTACTTC; cdr3_aa: CSAGGQGLNEQYF; v_call: TRBV20-1; d_call: TRBD1; j_call: TRBJ2-7; clone_size: many
cdr3_nt: TGCAGTGCTGTGCCTAACGGGGCGATGGAGACCCAGTACTTC; cdr3_aa: CSAVPNGAMETQYF; v_call: TRBV20-1; d_call: .; j_call: TRBJ2-5; clone_size: .
cdr3_nt: TGTGCCAGCAGTCGCCTAGGGGAGACCCAGTACTTC; cdr3_aa: CASSRLGETQYF; v_call: TRBV12-3/TRBV12-4; d_call: .; j_call: TRBJ2-5; clone_size: few
cdr3_nt: TGTGCCAGCAGTTTTTTACTTACGACAGCCTACGAGCAGTACTTC; cdr3_aa: CASSFLLTTAYEQYF; v_call: TRBV12-3/TRBV12-4; d_call: .; j_call: TRBJ2-7; clone_size: many
cdr3_nt: TGCAGTGCCCAGGAGTCGCAAGCTCAGCCCCAGCATTTT; cdr3_aa: CSAQESQAQPQHF; v_call: TRBV20-1; d_call: .; j_call: TRBJ1-5; clone_size: many
cdr3_nt: TGCAGTGCGGAAACCGGGACTAGCGGGGGGGCCGAGCAGTACTTC; cdr3_aa: CSAETGTSGGAEQYF; v_call: TRBV20-1; d_call: TRBD2; j_call: TRBJ2-7; clone_size: few
cdr3_nt: TGTGCCAGCAGTATGGACGGACAAGAGACCCAGTACTTC; cdr3_aa: CASSMDGQETQYF; v_call: TRBV7-3; d_call: .; j_call: TRBJ2-5; clone_size: .
cdr3_nt: TGTGCCAGCAGCTTAGATGGGACAGGGCCAGATACGCAGTATTTT; cdr3_aa: CASSLDGTGPDTQYF; v_call: TRBV11-3; d_call: TRBD1; j_call: TRBJ2-3; clone_size: .
cdr3_nt: TGCAGTGCTGGCGGACAGGGGGCTGTGTACGAGCAGTACTTC; cdr3_aa: CSAGGQGAVYEQYF; v_call: TRBV20-1; d_call: TRBD1; j_call: TRBJ2-7; clone_size: many
cdr3_nt: TGTGCCAGCAGTTTAGCACACACCGGGGAGCTGTTTTTT; cdr3_aa: CASSLAHTGELFF; v_call: TRBV12-3/TRBV12-4; d_call: .; j_call: TRBJ2-2; clone_size: few
cdr3_nt: TGTGCCAGCAGTTTTGAGTCCTACGAGCAGTACTTC; cdr3_aa: CASSFESYEQYF; v_call: TRBV12-3/TRBV12-4; d_call: .; j_call: TRBJ2-7; clone_size: many
cdr3_nt: TGTGCCAGCAGTCCCATTAGCGGGGACACCTACGAGCAGTACTTC; cdr3_aa: CASSPISGDTYEQYF; v_call: TRBV12-3/TRBV12-4; d_call: TRBD2; j_call: TRBJ2-7; clone_size: .
cdr3_nt: TGTGCCAGCAGAAAGGGGAGCTCCTATAATTCACCCCTCCACTTT; cdr3_aa: CASRKGSSYNSPLHF; v_call: TRBV12-3/TRBV12-4; d_call: .; j_call: TRBJ1-6; clone_size: .
cdr3_nt: TGCAGCGTCGCCCCGGACAGCTACGAGCAGTACTTC; cdr3_aa: CSVAPDSYEQYF; v_call: TRBV29-1; d_call: .; j_call: TRBJ2-7; clone_size: many
cdr3_nt: TGCAGTGCAAACAGGGGGTCCGATGAGCAGTTCTTC; cdr3_aa: CSANRGSDEQFF; v_call: TRBV20-1; d_call: TRBD1; j_call: TRBJ2-1; clone_size: many
cdr3_nt: TGCAGTGCTAGACTACCGGCACCCAGCTACGAGCAGTACTTC; cdr3_aa: CSARLPAPSYEQYF; v_call: TRBV20-1; d_call: .; j_call: TRBJ2-7; clone_size: .
cdr3_nt: TGCAGCGCCGACAAGGATCGGGAAAGAGAGACCCAGTACTTC; cdr3_aa: CSADKDRERETQYF; v_call: TRBV29-1; d_call: .; j_call: TRBJ2-5; clone_size: many
cdr3_nt: TGTGCCAGCAGCCAAAAACTAGCTGGCGACTACAATGAGCAGTTCTTC; cdr3_aa: CASSQKLAGDYNEQFF; v_call: TRBV4-2; d_call: .; j_call: TRBJ2-1; clone_size: few
cdr3_nt: TGCAGTGCGTCAGCTGGGGGGCGTAAGAACTATGGCTACACCTTC; cdr3_aa: CSASAGGRKNYGYTF; v_call: TRBV20-1; d_call: .; j_call: TRBJ1-2; clone_size: few
cdr3_nt: TGCAGTGCTGAGCTAGCGGGGGGCACCTACGAGCAGTACTTC; cdr3_aa: CSAELAGGTYEQYF; v_call: TRBV20-1; d_call: TRBD2; j_call: TRBJ2-7; clone_size: many
cdr3_nt: TGTGCCAGCAGCTTGGACGGGCCTTTGGGCGAGCAGTACTTC; cdr3_aa: CASSLDGPLGEQYF; v_call: TRBV5-6; d_call: .; j_call: TRBJ2-7; clone_size: many
cdr3_nt: TGTGCCAGCAGAGCCCCGGGTTCCTCCTACGAGCAGTACTTC; cdr3_aa: CASRAPGSSYEQYF; v_call: TRBV6-1; d_call: .; j_call: TRBJ2-7; clone_size: .
cdr3_nt: TGTGCCAGCACCCGGTTACTAGCGGGGGGATCCTACAATGAGCAGTTCTTC; cdr3_aa: CASTRLLAGGSYNEQFF; v_call: TRBV7-6; d_call: TRBD2; j_call: TRBJ2-1; clone_size: many
cdr3_nt: TGCAGCGTCCATAGCGGGGGGCGGAATGAGCAGTTCTTC; cdr3_aa: CSVHSGGRNEQFF; v_call: TRBV29-1; d_call: TRBD2; j_call: TRBJ2-1; clone_size: many
cdr3_nt: TGTGCCAGCAGCTTGACTAGCGGGGGGCCCACCTACAATGAGCAGTTCTTC; cdr3_aa: CASSLTSGGPTYNEQFF; v_call: TRBV4-2; d_call: TRBD2; j_call: TRBJ2-1; clone_size: few
cdr3_nt: TGTGCCAGCAGGCCGACAGGGGGAGGCACAGATACGCAGTATTTT; cdr3_aa: CASRPTGGGTDTQYF; v_call: TRBV3-1; d_call: TRBD1; j_call: TRBJ2-3; clone_size: .
cdr3_nt: TGCAGTGCTTGGGCTGGCGGTGCTGGGGCTAACTATGGCTACACCTTC; cdr3_aa: CSAWAGGAGANYGYTF; v_call: TRBV20-1; d_call: .; j_call: TRBJ1-2; clone_size: many
cdr3_nt: TGTGCCAGCTCACGGACAGAACAAGAGACCCAGTACTTC; cdr3_aa: CASSRTEQETQYF; v_call: TRBV18; d_call: .; j_call: TRBJ2-5; clone_size: .
cdr3_nt: TGTGCCAGCAGCCCAACAGTTGGACAGTACAATGAGCAGTTCTTC; cdr3_aa: CASSPTVGQYNEQFF; v_call: TRBV7-2; d_call: .; j_call: TRBJ2-1; clone_size: .
cdr3_nt: TGTGCCAGCACCACGCTCCGGGACAGGGGCTCACCCCTCCACTTT; cdr3_aa: CASTTLRDRGSPLHF; v_call: TRBV12-3/TRBV12-4; d_call: TRBD1; j_call: TRBJ1-6; clone_size: many
cdr3_nt: TGCGCCAGCAGCTTGGAGACTAGCGGGGGGTACGACAATGAGCAGTTCTTC; cdr3_aa: CASSLETSGGYDNEQFF; v_call: TRBV5-1; d_call: TRBD2; j_call: TRBJ2-1; clone_size: .
cdr3_nt: TGTGCCAGCAGCCCAAGTATATCATTTTGGCCCCTGCAAGAGACCCAGTACTTC; cdr3_aa: CASSPSISFWPLQETQYF; v_call: TRBV4-2; d_call: .; j_call: TRBJ2-5; clone_size: .
cdr3_nt: TGTGCCAGCACCGGACAGAGCTCTGGGGCCAACGTCCTGACTTTC; cdr3_aa: CASTGQSSGANVLTF; v_call: TRBV19; d_call: .; j_call: TRBJ2-6; clone_size: .
cdr3_nt: TGCGCCAGCAGCCCACGAACAGGGTACAATGAGCAGTTCTTC; cdr3_aa: CASSPRTGYNEQFF; v_call: TRBV5-1; d_call: .; j_call: TRBJ2-1; clone_size: many
cdr3_nt: TGCAGTGCTAGAGACGGGGGCGCCTTAGGGTACGAGCAGTACTTC; cdr3_aa: CSARDGGALGYEQYF; v_call: TRBV20-1; d_call: .; j_call: TRBJ2-7; clone_size: .
cdr3_nt: TGCGCCTCAAGAACAGGGGTTGCCACTGAAGCTTTCTTT; cdr3_aa: CASRTGVATEAFF; v_call: TRBV10-2; d_call: TRBD1; j_call: TRBJ1-1; clone_size: .
cdr3_nt: TGCAGTGCTGCAACCCAAGAGACCCAGTACTTC; cdr3_aa: CSAATQETQYF; v_call: TRBV20-1; d_call: .; j_call: TRBJ2-5; clone_size: few
cdr3_nt: TGTGCCAGCAGTCCCTCACGCGAGCGGGGGGCAGATACGCAGTATTTT; cdr3_aa: CASSPSRERGADTQYF; v_call: TRBV28; d_call: TRBD2; j_call: TRBJ2-3; clone_size: .
cdr3_nt: TGTGCCACCAGCGGGACACAAAACACTGAAGCTTTCTTT; cdr3_aa: CATSGTQNTEAFF; v_call: TRBV24-1; d_call: .; j_call: TRBJ1-1; clone_size: many
cdr3_nt: TGCAGTGCTTCTTCGGACTTTAATGAGCAGTTCTTC; cdr3_aa: CSASSDFNEQFF; v_call: TRBV20-1; d_call: .; j_call: TRBJ2-1; clone_size: many
cdr3_nt: TGCAGTGCTAGTTTGGGCAGCTGGACCCAGTACTTC; cdr3_aa: CSASLGSWTQYF; v_call: TRBV20-1; d_call: .; j_call: TRBJ2-5; clone_size: many
cdr3_nt: TGTGCCAGCAGTTTAGGGGGACAACTCACAGATACGCAGTGTTTT; cdr3_aa: CASSLGGQLTDTQCF; v_call: TRBV12-3/TRBV12-4; d_call: .; j_call: TRBJ2-3; clone_size: .
cdr3_nt: TGCAGTGCTAGAGGGGGGGACAGGGCCTCCTCACCCCTCCACTTT; cdr3_aa: CSARGGDRASSPLHF; v_call: TRBV20-1; d_call: TRBD1; j_call: TRBJ1-6; clone_size: .
cdr3_nt: TGTGCCAGCACCCGACAGGGGGGCGGGGCCAACGTCCTGACTTTC; cdr3_aa: CASTRQGGGANVLTF; v_call: TRBV6-1; d_call: TRBD1; j_call: TRBJ2-6; clone_size: .
cdr3_nt: TGTGCCAGCACAAGATGGGGCCGCGGCGGAGATACGCAGTATTTT; cdr3_aa: CASTRWGRGGDTQYF; v_call: TRBV12-3/TRBV12-4; d_call: .; j_call: TRBJ2-3; clone_size: once
cdr3_nt: TGTGCCAGCAACCCGGGACAATTAGCTAACTATGGCTACACCTTC; cdr3_aa: CASNPGQLANYGYTF; v_call: TRBV12-3/TRBV12-4; d_call: .; j_call: TRBJ1-2; clone_size: many
cdr3_nt: TGTGCCACCAGTGATAGTCAAATAACCGAGACCCAGTACTTC; cdr3_aa: CATSDSQITETQYF; v_call: TRBV24-1; d_call: .; j_call: TRBJ2-5; clone_size: few
cdr3_nt: TGCAGTGCATATGATGTGACCCAGTACTTC; cdr3_aa: CSAYDVTQYF; v_call: TRBV20-1; d_call: .; j_call: TRBJ2-5; clone_size: .